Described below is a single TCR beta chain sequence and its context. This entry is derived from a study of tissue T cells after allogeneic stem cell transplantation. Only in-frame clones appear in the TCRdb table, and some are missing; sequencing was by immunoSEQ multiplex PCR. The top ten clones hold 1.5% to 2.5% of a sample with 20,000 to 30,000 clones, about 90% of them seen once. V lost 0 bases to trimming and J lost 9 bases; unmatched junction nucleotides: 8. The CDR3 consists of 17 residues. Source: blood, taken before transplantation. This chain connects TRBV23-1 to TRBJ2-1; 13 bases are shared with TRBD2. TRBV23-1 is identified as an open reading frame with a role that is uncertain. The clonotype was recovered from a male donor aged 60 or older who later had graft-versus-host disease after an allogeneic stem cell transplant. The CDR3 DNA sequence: TGCGCCAGCAGTCAATCTTTCGAACTAGCGGGAGGGGGTGAGCAGTTCTTC. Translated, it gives CASSQSFELAGGGEQFF.